This passage covers 3 T cell receptor beta chains from one sample sequenced in a study of blood T cells in healthy people across ages (dated by TCRdb to the mid-2010s). Library prep was done by 5' RACE. For sequencing, an Illumina HiSeq 2500 was employed. A second PCR of roughly 7 to 11 cycles was performed with a sample-barcoded 5' primer and a J-beta primer mix. Starting from the raw public reads, TCRdb applied fastp trimming at Q25, assembled clones with MiXCR and retained in-frame beta chains. Every distinct CDR3 protein forms one entry, paired with its most common genes and DNA. This sample gives about 1,500,000 distinct CDR3 sequences in total; around 42% of them show up just once. The ten largest clones take up 7% to 9% of the sample. Material for sequencing was blood. All receptors derive from a woman in her late teens or twenties in good health.

V and J are TRBV4-1 and TRBJ2-4, with D unclear. The last part of the DNA fits TRBJ2-7 better; the J call may be wrong. The CDR3 loop spans 13 amino acids. CDR1 is MGHRA, CDR2 YSYEKL, per germline. The CDR3 spells CASSQVTRDEQYF. Written as DNA, the CDR3 is TGCGCCAGCAGCCAGGTAACACGCGACGAGCAGTACTTC.

This clonotype was detected only once. This chain's CDR3 is CASSPIVGGTQYF. The CDR3 DNA follows: TGTGCCAGCTCACCGATCGTAGGGGGGACCCAGTACTTC. The chain combines TRBV18 with TRBJ2-7; D is perhaps TRBD1 (6 bases). The last part of the DNA fits TRBJ2-5 better; the J call may be wrong. This CDR3 is built from 13 residues. Germline CDR1 KGHSH, CDR2 LQKENI.

The gene calls are TRBV9 and TRBJ2-1; D call uncertain. Deletions cut 4 bases from V and 0 bases from J, with 11 bases between. Germline CDR1 and CDR2: SGDLS and YYNGEE. CDR3 size: 15 residues. The CDR3: CASSTRADSYNEQFF. The CDR3, as DNA: TGTGCCAGCAGCACCCGGGCAGACTCCTACAATGAGCAGTTCTTC.